This T cell receptor beta chain was captured in a study of response to subunit inactivated influenza vaccine. Study-wide results and limits: The authors suggested that few new T cells are recruited per seasonal influenza vaccination.

TCRdb independently ran MiXCR on the RT-PCR reads; one entry per CDR3 protein. Among some 640,000 distinct CDR3 sequences, roughly 14% were seen once, and the ten largest hold 5.5% to 7%. Germline V lookup: CDR1 SGHRS, CDR2 YFSETQ. CDR3 length: 15 residues. Germline trimming cut 2 bases from V and 7 bases from J; bases unmatched to any gene: 5. This clonotype has more than one count but fewer than ten. Antigen unknown. This TCR was sampled from a man aged 50 to 60 who received an inactivated influenza vaccine. The material was PBMCs from blood, obtained around two weeks before vaccination. The V and J genes are TRBV5-1 and TRBJ1-6, with 8 positions matching TRBD1. The CDR3 reads CASSFGGTGNSPLHF. The DNA of the CDR3 is TGCGCCAGCAGCTTCGGGGGGACAGGAAATTCACCCCTCCACTTT.